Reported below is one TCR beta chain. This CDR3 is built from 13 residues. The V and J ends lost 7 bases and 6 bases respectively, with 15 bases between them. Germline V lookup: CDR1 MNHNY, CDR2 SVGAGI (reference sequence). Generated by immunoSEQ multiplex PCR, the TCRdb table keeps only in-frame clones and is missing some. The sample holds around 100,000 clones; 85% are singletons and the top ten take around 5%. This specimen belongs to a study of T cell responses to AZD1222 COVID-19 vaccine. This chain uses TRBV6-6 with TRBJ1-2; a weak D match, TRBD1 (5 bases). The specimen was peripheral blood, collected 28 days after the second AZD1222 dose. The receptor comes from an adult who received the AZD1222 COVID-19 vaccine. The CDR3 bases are TGTGCCAGCACCAACACGGGGGAACATGGCTACACCTTC. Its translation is CASTNTGEHGYTF.